The 14 T cell receptor beta chains given below trace back to one sample, sequenced in a study of blood T cell repertoires in COVID-19 (TCRdb year 2020). Libraries came from the immunoSEQ multiplex PCR assay. Entries here come from immuneACCESS through TCRdb and include only in-frame sequences with V and J called. Some clones fail to appear in such tables; in the studies checked, an unresolved V gene covers under half of the shortfall, and the cause of the remainder is unknown. The sample data list about 290,000 clones, and 80% to 90% of these were observed just once. The top ten constitute about 3% of the sample. Sequenced sample: peripheral blood. These TCRs come from a woman aged 30 to 39 with active or convalescent COVID-19.

V and J are TRBV11-2 and TRBJ2-7, with D perhaps TRBD2 (6 bases). This CDR3 is built from 15 residues. Looked up from germline, CDR1 is SGHAT and CDR2 is FQNNGV. V was shortened by 3 bases and J by 4 bases, with 16 bases between the two germline ends. This CDR3 reads CASSFAGSAAYEQYF. CDR3 in DNA: TGTGCCAGCAGCTTCGCGGGGTCCGCCGCTTACGAGCAGTACTTC.

The chain is built from TRBV18 and TRBJ1-2; 8 nucleotides match TRBD1. V shed 3 bases and J 5 bases; nucleotides not matched to a gene: 8. This CDR3 spans 15 amino acids. Germline values: CDR1 KGHSH, CDR2 LQKENI. CDR3 bases: TGTGCCAGCTCACCTTTCGCGACAGGGGTTTATGGCTACACCTTC. Its translation is CASSPFATGVYGYTF. The entire variable domain, with the rest obtained from reference TRBV18 and TRBJ1-2, is as follows: NAGVMQNPRHLVRRRGQEARLRCSPMKGHSHVYWYRQLPEEGLKFMVYLQKENIIDESGMPKERFSAEFPKEGPSILRIQQVVRGDSAAYFCASSPFATGVYGYTFGSGTRLTVV.

The chain employs TRBV24-1 and TRBJ2-1; no firm D call. Trimming left V 2 bases short and J 6 bases short, with 10 bases between. Germline V CDR1 and CDR2: KGHDR, SFDVKD. This CDR3 is 14 amino acids long. DNA of the CDR3: TGTGCCACCAGTGATTCGACACGGTTCAATGAGCAGTTCTTC. The encoded protein is CATSDSTRFNEQFF.

CDR3 DNA sequence: TGTGCCAGCAGCTTGTCCGGAGGAGGGGCCGGGAACTATGGCTACACCTTC. Its translation: CASSLSGGGAGNYGYTF. J is TRBJ1-2 and V is TRBV5-4, with D maybe TRBD1 (5 bases). Trimming took off 1 base at V and 2 bases at J, with 18 bases between the two ends. Germline CDR1 is SGHNT and CDR2 is YYREEE (reference sequence). This CDR3 has 17 amino acids.

The chain recombines TRBV28 with TRBJ1-5, with unresolved D. Per germline, CDR1 MDHEN and CDR2 SYDVKM. CDR3 length equals 13 residues. The V end was cut by 7 bases, the J end by 6 bases, with 13 bases between. CDR3 nucleotides: TGTGCCAGCACCCCGAGGTATGTTCAGCCCCAGCATTTT. Translation gives CASTPRYVQPQHF.

This clone has ten or more counts. V gene TRBV7-2 combines with J gene TRBJ1-2, with unresolved D. CDR3 length equals 14 residues. CDR1 and CDR2 from the germline V gene are SGHTA and FQGNSA. The V gene lost 1 base and the J gene lost 2 bases, with 8 bases spanning the gap. The CDR3 nucleotides read TGTGCCAGCAGCTTAGATATAGCGAACTATGGCTACACCTTC. It yields the protein CASSLDIANYGYTF. The variable domain in full, with the rest retrieved from reference TRBV7-2 and TRBJ1-2, is GAGVSQSPSNKVTEKGKDVELRCDPISGHTALYWYRQSLGQGLEFLIYFQGNSAPDKSGLPSDRFSAERTGGSVSTLTIQRTQQEDSAVYLCASSLDIANYGYTFGSGTRLTVV.

The chain's CDR3 is CASAYAQGSSYNEQFF. CDR3 DNA: TGCGCCAGCGCGTACGCCCAGGGGAGCTCCTACAATGAGCAGTTCTTC. The chain joins TRBV5-1 to TRBJ2-1, with D perhaps TRBD1 (6 bases). V dropped 7 bases and J dropped 0 bases, with 17 bases sitting between them. The germline V gene encodes CDR1 SGHRS and CDR2 YFSETQ. The CDR3 totals 16 residues.

This clone was observed a handful of times. The chain joins TRBV9 to TRBJ2-2; 8 bases map to TRBD1. In germline, CDR1 is SGDLS, CDR2 YYNGEE. Trimming took 4 bases from V and 4 from J; bases not matched to a gene: 6. The CDR3 runs to 15 residues. The CDR3 nucleotides read TGTGCCAGCAGCCTCACAGGGGGTGTCACCGGGGAGCTGTTTTTT. This codes for CASSLTGGVTGELFF.

The rearrangement joins TRBV14 to TRBJ1-2; 7 positions agree with TRBD1. CDR1 and CDR2 from the germline V gene are SGHDN and FVKESK. The CDR3 runs 17 residues. Germline trimming cut 0 bases from V and 5 bases from J; bases unmatched to any gene: 12. In DNA form, the CDR3 reads TGTGCCAGCAGCCAAGAGGCAGGGGGTGACGGCGTATATGGCTACACCTTC. The encoded protein is CASSQEAGGDGVYGYTF. The full variable domain, rest sourced from reference TRBV14 and TRBJ1-2, is EAGVTQFPSHSVIEKGQTVTLRCDPISGHDNLYWYRRVMGKEIKFLLHFVKESKQDESGMPNNRFLAERTGGTYSTLKVQPAELEDSGVYFCASSQEAGGDGVYGYTFGSGTRLTVV.

J is TRBJ1-1 and V is TRBV9; TRBD1 matches at 7 bases. The germline V gene has CDR1 SGDLS and CDR2 YYNGEE. The CDR3 runs 16 residues. The V and J ends lost 3 bases and 0 bases, in that order; junction bases with no gene match: 8. Written as DNA, the CDR3 is TGTGCCAGCAGCGACGGGGACAGCCTAATGAACACTGAAGCTTTCTTT. It translates to CASSDGDSLMNTEAFF.

This chain uses TRBV6-2 or TRBV6-3 with TRBJ2-1; D is possibly TRBD1 (6 bases). The CDR3 covers 13 residues. CDR1 MNHEY and CDR2 SVGEGT come from the germline V gene. V was clipped by 2 bases and J by 5 bases, with 7 bases between them. For the CDR3, the DNA is TGTGCCAGCAGTTACAGGACAGACAATGAGCAGTTCTTC. It specifies CASSYRTDNEQFF.

With respect to this clone: The same CDR3 can be traced to other DNA sequences in this sample. V and J are TRBV2 and TRBJ2-7, with TRBD1 as a possible D gene (6 bases). V lost 5 bases, J lost 1 base, and 9 bases lay in between. The CDR3 loop spans 13 amino acids. Germline CDR1 is SNHLY and CDR2 is FYNNEI. For the CDR3, the DNA is TGTGCCAGCAGTTGGACAGTTTCCTACGAGCAGTACTTC. Protein sequence: CASSWTVSYEQYF.

This CDR3 is CASSLGPRETQYF. CDR3 bases: TGCGCCAGCAGCTTGGGTCCCCGGGAGACCCAGTACTTC. The V call is TRBV5-1, the J call TRBJ2-5; D is ambiguous. The CDR3 is made up of 13 amino acids. Germline values: CDR1 SGHRS, CDR2 YFSETQ. V gave up 0 bases and J gave up 5 bases, with 8 bases separating them.

V is TRBV9 and J is TRBJ1-6; a possible D gene is TRBD1 (6 bases). This CDR3 has 14 amino acids. Germline V lookup: CDR1 SGDLS, CDR2 YYNGEE. Trimming took off 7 bases at V and 9 bases at J, with 17 bases between the two ends. The CDR3 loop reads CASQGRWSGSPLHF. In DNA form, the CDR3 reads TGTGCCAGCCAGGGGCGCTGGAGTGGTTCACCCCTCCACTTT.